Included here is one TCR beta chain sequence, with context. These data are taken from a study of shared clonotypes between healthy human individuals. The CDR3 is made up of 14 amino acids. Germline lookup yields CDR1 MNHEY and CDR2 SMNVEV (reference sequence). The V end was cut by 1 base, the J end by 5 bases, with 11 bases between. Assay: immunoSEQ multiplex PCR; the TCRdb copy retains only in-frame clones and omits some. The table records about 2.1 million clones, 85% to 95% of them present only once. Positively selected for CCR7, the CD45RO-negative cells used as naive CD8 cells excluded terminally differentiated effector memory CD45RA+ cells.

Sequences were obtained from naive CD8+ T cells from PBMCs. The J gene is TRBJ2-5, the V gene TRBV27; D could derive from TRBD1 or TRBD2 (5 bases each). The TCR sequence derives from a man aged 18 to 29 in good health. Some clones in this sample may be carry-over from other donors' samples. The CDR3: CASSLWRWGETQYF. The CDR3 DNA is TGTGCCAGCAGTTTATGGCGGTGGGGGGAGACCCAGTACTTC.